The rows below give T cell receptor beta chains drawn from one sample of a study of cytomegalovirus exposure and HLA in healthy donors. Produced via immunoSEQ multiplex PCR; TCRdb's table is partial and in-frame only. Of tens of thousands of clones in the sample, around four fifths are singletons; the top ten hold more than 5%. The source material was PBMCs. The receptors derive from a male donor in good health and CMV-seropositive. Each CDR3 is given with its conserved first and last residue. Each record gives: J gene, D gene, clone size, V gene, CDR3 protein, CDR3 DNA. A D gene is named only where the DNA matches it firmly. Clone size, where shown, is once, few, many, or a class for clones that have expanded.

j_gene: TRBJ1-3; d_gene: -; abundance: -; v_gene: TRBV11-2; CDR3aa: CASSFTVTSGNTIYF; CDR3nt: TGTGCCAGCAGCTTCACAGTGACCTCTGGAAACACCATATATTTT
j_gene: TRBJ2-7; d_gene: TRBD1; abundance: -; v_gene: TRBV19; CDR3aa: CASSMEDRLNYEQHF; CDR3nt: TGTGCCAGTAGTATGGAGGACAGGTTGAACTACGAGCAGCACTTC
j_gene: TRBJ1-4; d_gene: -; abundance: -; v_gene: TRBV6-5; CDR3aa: CASRELRTIEEKLFF; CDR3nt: TGTGCCAGCAGGGAATTACGGACAATCGAGGAAAAACTGTTTTTT
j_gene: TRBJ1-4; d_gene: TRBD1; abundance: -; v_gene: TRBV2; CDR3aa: CASSDQGVAGKLFF; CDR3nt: TGTGCCAGCAGTGATCAGGGGGTTGCAGGGAAACTGTTTTTT
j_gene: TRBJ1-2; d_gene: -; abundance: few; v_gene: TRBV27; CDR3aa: CASSLRRGYGYTF; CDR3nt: TGTGCCAGCAGTTTACGTCGGGGCTATGGCTACACCTTC
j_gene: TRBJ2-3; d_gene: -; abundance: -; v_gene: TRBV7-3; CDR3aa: CASSRDSTGPDTQYF; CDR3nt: TGTGCCAGCAGTCGAGACTCCACCGGCCCAGATACGCAGTATTTT
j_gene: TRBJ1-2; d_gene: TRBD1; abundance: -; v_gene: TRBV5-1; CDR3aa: CASSLGQGGVWGYTF; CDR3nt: TGCGCCAGCAGCTTGGGACAGGGGGGGGTCTGGGGCTACACCTTC
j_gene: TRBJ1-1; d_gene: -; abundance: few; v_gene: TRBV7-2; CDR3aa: CASSLFTAGNTEAFF; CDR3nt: TGTGCCAGCAGCCTATTTACAGCGGGTAACACTGAAGCTTTCTTT
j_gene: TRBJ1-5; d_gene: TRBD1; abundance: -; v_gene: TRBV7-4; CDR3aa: CATYSTGEPHQPQHF; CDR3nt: TGTGCCACCTATTCGACAGGGGAGCCCCATCAGCCCCAGCATTTT
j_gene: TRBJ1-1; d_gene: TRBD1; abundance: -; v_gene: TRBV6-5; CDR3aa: CASSYRTGGTAEAFF; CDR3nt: TGTGCCAGCAGTTACCGGACAGGGGGGACCGCTGAAGCTTTCTTT
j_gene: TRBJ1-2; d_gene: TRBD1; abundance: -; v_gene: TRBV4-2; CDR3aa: CASSQGGTGELPNYGYTF; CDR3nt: TGTGCCAGCAGCCAGGGCGGGACAGGGGAACTTCCTAACTATGGCTACACCTTC
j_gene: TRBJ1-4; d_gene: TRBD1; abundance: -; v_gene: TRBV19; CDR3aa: CASTTMTGGSEKLFF; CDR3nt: TGTGCCAGTACAACTATGACAGGGGGCAGCGAAAAACTGTTTTTT
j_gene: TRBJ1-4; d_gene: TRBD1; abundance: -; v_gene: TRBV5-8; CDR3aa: CASSYVLGTGGWGEKLFF; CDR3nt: TGTGCCAGCAGCTACGTTCTTGGAACAGGGGGCTGGGGAGAAAAACTGTTTTTT
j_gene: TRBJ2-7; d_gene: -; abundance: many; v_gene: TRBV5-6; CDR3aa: CASSWGRRAQYF; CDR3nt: TGTGCCAGCAGCTGGGGCCGGAGGGCCCAGTACTTC
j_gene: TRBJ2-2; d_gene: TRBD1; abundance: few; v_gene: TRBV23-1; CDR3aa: CASSRTTGGENTGELFF; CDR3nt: TGCGCCAGCAGTCGCACGACAGGGGGAGAGAACACCGGGGAGCTGTTTTTT
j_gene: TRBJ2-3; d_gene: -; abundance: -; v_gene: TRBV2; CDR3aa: CASSKGEGDTQYF; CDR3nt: TGTGCCAGCAGTAAGGGGGAGGGAGATACGCAGTATTTT
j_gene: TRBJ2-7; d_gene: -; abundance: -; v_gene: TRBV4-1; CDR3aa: CASSQEGMPSSWNEQYF; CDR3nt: TGCGCCAGCAGCCAAGAGGGTATGCCATCTAGCTGGAACGAGCAGTACTTC
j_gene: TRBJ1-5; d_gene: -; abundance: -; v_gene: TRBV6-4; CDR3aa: CASSDAGGNQPQHF; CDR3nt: TGTGCCAGCAGTGACGCCGGGGGCAATCAGCCCCAGCATTTT
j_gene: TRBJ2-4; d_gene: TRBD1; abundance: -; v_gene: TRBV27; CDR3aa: CASKGQGANIQYF; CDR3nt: TGTGCCAGCAAGGGACAGGGGGCGAACATTCAGTACTTC
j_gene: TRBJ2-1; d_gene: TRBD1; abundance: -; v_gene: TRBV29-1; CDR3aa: CSVVRQGYNEQFF; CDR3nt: TGCAGCGTTGTTCGACAGGGTTACAATGAGCAGTTCTTC
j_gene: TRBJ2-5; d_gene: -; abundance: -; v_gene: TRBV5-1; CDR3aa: CASSLGLVEQWAETQYF; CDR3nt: TGCGCCAGCAGCTTGGGTCTTGTGGAACAATGGGCTGAGACCCAGTACTTC
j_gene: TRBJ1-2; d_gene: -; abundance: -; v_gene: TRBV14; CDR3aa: CASSAPRGLYGYTF; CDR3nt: TGTGCCAGCAGCGCTCCGCGGGGGCTCTATGGCTACACCTTC
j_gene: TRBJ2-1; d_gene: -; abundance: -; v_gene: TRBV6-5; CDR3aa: CASSYSGGGYYNEQFF; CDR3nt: TGTGCCAGCAGTTACTCAGGTGGGGGGTACTACAATGAGCAGTTCTTC
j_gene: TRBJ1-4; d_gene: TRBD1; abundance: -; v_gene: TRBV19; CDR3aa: CASREDRGREKLFF; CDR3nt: TGTGCCAGTAGGGAGGACAGGGGACGTGAAAAACTGTTTTTT
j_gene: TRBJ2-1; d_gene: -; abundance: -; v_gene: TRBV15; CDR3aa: CATSTGHSSYNEQFF; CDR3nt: TGTGCCACCAGCACCGGTCATAGCTCCTACAATGAGCAGTTCTTC
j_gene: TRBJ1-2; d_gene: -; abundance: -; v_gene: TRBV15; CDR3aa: CATSARGRVPGDGYTF; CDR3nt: TGTGCCACCAGCGCCCGGGGCAGGGTGCCAGGGGATGGCTACACCTTC
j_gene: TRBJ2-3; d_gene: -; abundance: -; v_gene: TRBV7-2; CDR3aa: CASSRGDSTDTQYF; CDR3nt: TGTGCCAGCAGCCGCGGGGACAGCACAGATACGCAGTATTTT
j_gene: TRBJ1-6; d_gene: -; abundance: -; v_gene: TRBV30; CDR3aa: CAWSLWGVGSPLHF; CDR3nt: TGTGCCTGGAGTCTTTGGGGGGTAGGTTCACCCCTCCACTTT
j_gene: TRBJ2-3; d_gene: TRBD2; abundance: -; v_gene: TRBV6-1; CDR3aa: CASSGTSGVNTQYF; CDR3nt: TGTGCCAGCAGTGGGACTAGCGGGGTAAATACGCAGTATTTT
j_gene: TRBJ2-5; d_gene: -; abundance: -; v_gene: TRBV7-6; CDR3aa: CASSLGTLTETQYF; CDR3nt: TGTGCCAGCAGCTTAGGGACATTGACAGAGACCCAGTACTTC
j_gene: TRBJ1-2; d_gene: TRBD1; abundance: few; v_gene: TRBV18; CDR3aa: CASSPSTGGFGYTF; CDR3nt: TGTGCCAGCTCACCTTCGACAGGGGGCTTTGGCTACACCTTC
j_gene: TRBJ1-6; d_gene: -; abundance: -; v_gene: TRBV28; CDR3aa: CASKLRNSPLHF; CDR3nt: TGTGCCAGCAAACTCAGGAATTCACCCCTCCACTTT
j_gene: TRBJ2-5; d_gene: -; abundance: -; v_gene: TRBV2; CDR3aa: CASSESLTKETQYF; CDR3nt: TGTGCCAGCAGTGAATCACTAACGAAAGAGACCCAGTACTTC
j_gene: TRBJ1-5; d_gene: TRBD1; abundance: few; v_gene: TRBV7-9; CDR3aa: CASSLEGTDNNQPQHF; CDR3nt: TGTGCCAGCAGCTTAGAAGGGACAGATAACAATCAGCCCCAGCATTTT
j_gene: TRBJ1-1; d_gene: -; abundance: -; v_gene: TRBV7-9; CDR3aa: CASSLVGGGGAFF; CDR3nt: TGTGCCAGCAGCTTAGTAGGAGGAGGAGGGGCTTTCTTT
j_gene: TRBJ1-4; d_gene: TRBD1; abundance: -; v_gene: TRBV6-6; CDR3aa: CASSYSQGEGEKLFF; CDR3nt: TGTGCCAGCAGTTACTCACAGGGGGAGGGGGAAAAACTGTTTTTT
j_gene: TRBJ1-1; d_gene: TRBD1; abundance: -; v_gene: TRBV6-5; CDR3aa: CASSPPDRGYTEAFF; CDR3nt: TGTGCCAGCAGTCCGCCTGACAGGGGGTATACTGAAGCTTTCTTT
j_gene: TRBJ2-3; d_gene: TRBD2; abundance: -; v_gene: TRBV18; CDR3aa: CASSRLASADTQYF; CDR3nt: TGTGCCAGCTCACGACTAGCGAGCGCAGATACGCAGTATTTT
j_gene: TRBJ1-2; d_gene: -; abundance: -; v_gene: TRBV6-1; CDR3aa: CASIRREGRGAGYTF; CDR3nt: TGTGCCAGCATCCGAAGGGAGGGCAGGGGCGCGGGCTACACCTTC
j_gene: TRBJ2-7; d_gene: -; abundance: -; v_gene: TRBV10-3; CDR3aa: CAISEGGGLYYEQYF; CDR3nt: TGTGCCATCAGTGAGGGAGGGGGCCTCTACTACGAGCAGTACTTC
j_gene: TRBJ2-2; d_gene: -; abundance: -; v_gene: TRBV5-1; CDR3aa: CASSKTGGDYTGELFF; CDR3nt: TGCGCCAGCAGCAAAACGGGGGGCGATTACACCGGGGAGCTGTTTTTT
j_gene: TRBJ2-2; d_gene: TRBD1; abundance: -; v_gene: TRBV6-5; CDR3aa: CASRLGQGGHGELFF; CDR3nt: TGTGCCAGCAGGCTGGGACAGGGGGGGCACGGGGAGCTGTTTTTT
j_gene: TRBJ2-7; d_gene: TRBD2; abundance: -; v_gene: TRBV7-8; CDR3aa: CASSLVAGGAVGEQYF; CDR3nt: TGTGCCAGCAGCTTAGTAGCCGGGGGGGCTGTGGGCGAGCAGTACTTC
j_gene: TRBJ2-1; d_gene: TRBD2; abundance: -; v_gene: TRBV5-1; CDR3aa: CASSSTSGGSLNEQFF; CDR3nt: TGCGCCAGCAGCTCTACTAGCGGGGGGTCTTTAAATGAGCAGTTCTTC
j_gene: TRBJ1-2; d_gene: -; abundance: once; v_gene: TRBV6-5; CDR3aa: CASSYLQTEYEGYTF; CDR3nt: TGTGCCAGCAGTTACCTCCAAACAGAATATGAAGGCTACACCTTC
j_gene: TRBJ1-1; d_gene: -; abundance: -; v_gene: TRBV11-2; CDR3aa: CASSHSWNTEAFF; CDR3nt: TGTGCCAGCAGCCACTCCTGGAACACTGAAGCTTTCTTT
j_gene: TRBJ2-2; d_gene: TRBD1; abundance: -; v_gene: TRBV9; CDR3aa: CASSVGRQGITGELFF; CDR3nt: TGTGCCAGCAGCGTAGGGAGACAGGGTATCACCGGGGAGCTGTTTTTT
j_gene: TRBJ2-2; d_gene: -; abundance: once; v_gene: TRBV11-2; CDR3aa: CASSPEGRPVGTGELFF; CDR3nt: TGTGCCAGCAGCCCGGAGGGTCGACCGGTGGGAACCGGGGAGCTGTTTTTT
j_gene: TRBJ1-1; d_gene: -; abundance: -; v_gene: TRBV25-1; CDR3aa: CASSERQNTEAFF; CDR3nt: TGTGCCAGCAGTGAGCGGCAGAACACTGAAGCTTTCTTT
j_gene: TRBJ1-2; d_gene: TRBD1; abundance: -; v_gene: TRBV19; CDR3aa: CASSGPSGGLGYGYTF; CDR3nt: TGTGCCAGTAGCGGACCCTCAGGGGGCTTAGGCTATGGCTACACCTTC
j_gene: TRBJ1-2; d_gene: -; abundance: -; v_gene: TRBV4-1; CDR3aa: CASSQGTAEDEGYTF; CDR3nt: TGCGCCAGCAGCCAAGGGACAGCCGAGGATGAAGGCTACACCTTC
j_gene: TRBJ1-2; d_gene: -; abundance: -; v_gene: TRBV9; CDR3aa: CASSVESSARRGGYTF; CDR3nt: TGTGCCAGCAGCGTAGAATCGTCAGCCCGACGGGGTGGCTACACCTTC
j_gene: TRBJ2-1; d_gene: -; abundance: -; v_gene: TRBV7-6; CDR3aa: CASSLSQGPYNEQFF; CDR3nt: TGTGCCAGCAGCTTAAGCCAGGGCCCCTACAATGAGCAGTTCTTC
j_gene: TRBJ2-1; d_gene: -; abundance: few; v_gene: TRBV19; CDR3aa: CASSIDPGGNSYNEQFF; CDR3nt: TGTGCCAGTAGTATAGATCCAGGGGGGAACTCCTACAATGAGCAGTTCTTC
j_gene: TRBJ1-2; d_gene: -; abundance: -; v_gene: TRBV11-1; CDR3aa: CASSLINSAVGYTF; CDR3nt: TGTGCCAGCAGCTTAATCAATAGTGCCGTCGGCTACACCTTC
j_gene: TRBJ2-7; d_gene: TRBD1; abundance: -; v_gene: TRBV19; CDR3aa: CASSRTGGPYEQYF; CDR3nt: TGTGCCAGTAGTAGGACAGGGGGCCCCTACGAGCAGTACTTC
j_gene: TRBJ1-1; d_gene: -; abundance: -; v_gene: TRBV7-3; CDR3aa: CASSPKPTLGQLNTEAFF; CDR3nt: TGTGCCAGCAGCCCGAAACCCACCCTTGGACAGTTGAACACTGAAGCTTTCTTT
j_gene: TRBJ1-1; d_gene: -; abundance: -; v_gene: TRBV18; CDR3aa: CASSPSGMEAFF; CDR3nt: TGTGCCAGCTCACCCTCGGGGATGGAAGCTTTCTTT
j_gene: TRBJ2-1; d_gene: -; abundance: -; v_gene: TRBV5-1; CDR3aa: CASSLTAGVYNEQFF; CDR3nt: TGCGCCAGCAGCTTGACGGCAGGGGTTTACAATGAGCAGTTCTTC
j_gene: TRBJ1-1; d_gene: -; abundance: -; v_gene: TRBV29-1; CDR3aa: CSVGARGIYTEAFF; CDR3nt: TGCAGCGTTGGAGCTCGCGGGATCTACACTGAAGCTTTCTTT